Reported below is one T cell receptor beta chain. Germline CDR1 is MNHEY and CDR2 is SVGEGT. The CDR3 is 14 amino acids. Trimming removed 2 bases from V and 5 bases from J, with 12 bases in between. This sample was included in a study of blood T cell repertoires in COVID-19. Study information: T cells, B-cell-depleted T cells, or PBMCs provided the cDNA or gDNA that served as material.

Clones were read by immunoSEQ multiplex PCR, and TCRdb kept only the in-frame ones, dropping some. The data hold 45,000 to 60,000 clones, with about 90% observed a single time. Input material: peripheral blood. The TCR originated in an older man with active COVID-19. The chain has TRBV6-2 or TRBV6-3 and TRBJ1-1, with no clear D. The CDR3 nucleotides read TGTGCCAGCAGTTACGCGGGAGTATCTACTGAAGCTTTCTTT. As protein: CASSYAGVSTEAFF.